This T cell receptor beta chain emerged from a study of shared clonotypes between healthy human individuals. For the study at large: Each donor had three CD4 naive, three CD4 memory, two CD8 naive and one CD8 memory plate.

Trimming removed 2 bases from V and 0 bases from J; junction bases left unmatched: 10. Looked up from germline, CDR1 is SGHTA and CDR2 is FQGNSA. The CDR3 has 19 residues. Sequencing was performed with immunoSEQ multiplex PCR; in TCRdb, only in-frame clones are kept and a portion is missing. Of under 200,000 clones in the sample, over 85% are singletons; the top ten hold 0.067%. The TCR comes from a woman aged 25 to 45 in good health. J is TRBJ2-1 and V is TRBV7-2; 10 bases agree with TRBD2. Sample: naive CD4+ T cells sorted from blood. Subset specified: CD45RA+ positively selected. The CDR3 DNA sequence: TGTGCCAGCAGCTTAATAAGGCTAGCGGGAGCGAGCTCCTACAATGAGCAGTTCTTC. Translating gives CASSLIRLAGASSYNEQFF.